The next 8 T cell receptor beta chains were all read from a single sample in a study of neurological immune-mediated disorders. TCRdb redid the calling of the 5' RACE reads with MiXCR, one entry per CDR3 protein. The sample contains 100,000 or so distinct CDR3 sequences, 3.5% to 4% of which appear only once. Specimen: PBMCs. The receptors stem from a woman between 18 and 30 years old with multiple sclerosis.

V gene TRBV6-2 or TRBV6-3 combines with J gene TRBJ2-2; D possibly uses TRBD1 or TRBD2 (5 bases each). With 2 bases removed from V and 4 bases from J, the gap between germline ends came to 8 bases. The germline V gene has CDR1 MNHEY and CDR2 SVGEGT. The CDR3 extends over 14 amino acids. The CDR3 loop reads CASSYEGFTGELFF. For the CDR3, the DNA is TGTGCCAGCAGTTACGAGGGGTTCACCGGGGAGCTGTTTTTT.

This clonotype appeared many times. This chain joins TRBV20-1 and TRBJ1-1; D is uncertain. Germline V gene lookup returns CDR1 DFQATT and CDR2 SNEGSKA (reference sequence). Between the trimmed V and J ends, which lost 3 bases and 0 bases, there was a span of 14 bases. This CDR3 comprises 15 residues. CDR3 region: CSARVWGLLNTEAFF. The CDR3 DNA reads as TGCAGTGCTAGGGTTTGGGGTCTACTGAACACTGAAGCTTTCTTT.

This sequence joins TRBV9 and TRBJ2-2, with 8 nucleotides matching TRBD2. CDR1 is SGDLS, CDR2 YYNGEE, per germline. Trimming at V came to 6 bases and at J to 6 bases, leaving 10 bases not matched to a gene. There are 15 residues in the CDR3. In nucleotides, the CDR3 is TGTGCCAGCATATCTCGGGGGGGCCCTGCCGGGGAGCTGTTTTTT. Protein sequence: CASISRGGPAGELFF. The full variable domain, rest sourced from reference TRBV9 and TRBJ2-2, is DSGVTQTPKHLITATGQRVTLRCSPRSGDLSVYWYQQSLDQGLQFLIQYYNGEERAKGNILERFSAQQFPDLHSELNLSSLELGDSALYFCASISRGGPAGELFFGEGSRLTVL.

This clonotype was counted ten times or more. In DNA, the CDR3 is TGTGCCAGCAGCTTAGAAGGGGCGCAACATGAGCAGTTCTTC. It yields the protein CASSLEGAQHEQFF. The genes are TRBV7-9 and TRBJ2-1; D might be TRBD1 (5 bases). Germline V gene lookup returns CDR1 SEHNR and CDR2 FQNEAQ (reference sequence). V was pared by 1 base and J by 8 bases, with 12 bases between. The CDR3 is 14 residues long.

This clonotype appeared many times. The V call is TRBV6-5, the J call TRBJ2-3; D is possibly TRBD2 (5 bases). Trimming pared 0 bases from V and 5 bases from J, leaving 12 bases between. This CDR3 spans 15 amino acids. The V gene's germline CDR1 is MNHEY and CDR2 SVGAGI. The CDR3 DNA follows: TGTGCCAGCAGTTACTCGGGAGCGAGAGGAGATACGCAGTATTTT. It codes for CASSYSGARGDTQYF.

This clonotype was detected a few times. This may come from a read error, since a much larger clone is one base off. For the CDR3, the DNA is TGTGACAGCAGTTTACGACAGTGGCCACTGTTTTTT. Amino acids: CDSSLRQWPLFF. The chain is built from TRBV12-3 or TRBV12-4 and TRBJ1-4, with D perhaps matching TRBD1 (5 bases). CDR3 size: 12 residues.

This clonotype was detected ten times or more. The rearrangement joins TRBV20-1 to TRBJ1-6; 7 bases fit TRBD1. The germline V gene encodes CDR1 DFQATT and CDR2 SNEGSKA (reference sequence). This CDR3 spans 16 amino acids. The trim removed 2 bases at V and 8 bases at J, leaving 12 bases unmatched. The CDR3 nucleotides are TGCAGTGCTAGATCCCCGACAGGGTTTGTGGATTCACCCCTCCACTTT. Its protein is CSARSPTGFVDSPLHF.

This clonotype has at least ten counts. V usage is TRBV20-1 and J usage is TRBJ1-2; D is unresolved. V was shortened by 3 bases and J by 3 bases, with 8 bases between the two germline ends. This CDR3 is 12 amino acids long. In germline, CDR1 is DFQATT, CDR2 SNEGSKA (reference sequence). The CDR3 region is CSASWSDYGYTF. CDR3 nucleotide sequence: TGCAGTGCTAGTTGGAGTGACTATGGCTACACCTTC.